These T cell receptor beta chains were read from a single sample in a study of blood T cell repertoires in COVID-19. Generated by immunoSEQ multiplex PCR, the TCRdb table keeps only in-frame clones and is missing some. Here the sample spans 200,000 or so clones, about 94% being singletons. The sequencing input was peripheral blood. The receptors here all came from a man in his fifties or sixties with COVID-19, enrolled during active disease. CDR3s include the opening cysteine and the closing phenylalanine or tryptophan. D genes are given only for firm matches. The size of a clone is reported for some rows only, either as once, few or many, or as a class for expanded clones.

v_gene	len	abundance	d_gene	j_gene	CDR3aa	CDR3nt
TRBV11-2	14	NA	NA	TRBJ1-1	CASTPGGLDTEAFF	TGTGCCAGCACGCCGGGGGGCTTGGACACTGAAGCTTTCTTT
TRBV6-6	14	NA	NA	TRBJ1-5	CATLMPGFNQPQHF	TGTGCCACCTTAATGCCGGGATTCAATCAGCCCCAGCATTTT
TRBV4-2	15	NA	TRBD2	TRBJ2-1	CASSQAGGGYNEQFF	TGTGCCAGCAGCCAGGCGGGAGGGGGTTACAATGAGCAGTTCTTC
TRBV3-1/TRBV3-2	12	NA	NA	TRBJ1-2	CASTSQGEGYTF	TGTGCCAGCACCTCACAGGGCGAAGGCTACACCTTC
TRBV5-1	15	NA	TRBD1	TRBJ2-2	CASTPQGTATGELFF	TGCGCCAGCACCCCCCAAGGGACAGCCACCGGGGAGCTGTTTTTT
TRBV29-1	13	once	TRBD1	TRBJ1-1	CSAGQGKGAEAFF	TGCAGCGCAGGACAGGGAAAGGGTGCTGAAGCTTTCTTT
TRBV7-9	13	NA	NA	TRBJ1-1	CASSFRQGAEAFF	TGTGCCAGCAGCTTCCGGCAGGGCGCTGAAGCTTTCTTT
TRBV27	14	NA	NA	TRBJ2-1	CASSFGGPSETQFF	TGTGCCAGCAGTTTTGGAGGGCCTAGCGAAACACAGTTCTTC
TRBV2	14	NA	TRBD1	TRBJ1-6	CASAGGQGRSPLHF	TGTGCCAGCGCGGGGGGACAGGGGCGATCACCCCTCCACTTT
TRBV6-5	15	once	NA	TRBJ1-5	CASSANAYSNQPQHF	TGTGCCAGCAGCGCGAACGCCTATAGCAATCAGCCCCAGCATTTT
TRBV5-6	13	NA	NA	TRBJ1-2	CASSLGRNYGYTF	TGTGCCAGCAGCTTAGGCAGGAACTATGGCTACACCTTC
TRBV5-1	14	NA	NA	TRBJ2-7	CASSLAGESYEQYF	TGCGCCAGCAGCTTGGCGGGGGAGTCCTACGAGCAGTACTTC
TRBV6-5	16	NA	TRBD2	TRBJ2-7	CASSYTGTSGSIGQYF	TGTGCCAGCAGTTACACCGGGACTAGCGGGAGTATAGGGCAGTACTTC
TRBV24-1	15	NA	TRBD1	TRBJ2-1	CATSSGGSSYNEQFF	TGTGCCACCAGTTCAGGGGGCAGTTCCTACAATGAGCAGTTCTTC
TRBV19	14	once	NA	TRBJ1-2	CASSIKASTGGYTF	TGTGCCAGTAGTATAAAAGCTTCAACCGGTGGCTACACCTTC
TRBV29-1	14	NA	NA	TRBJ2-1	CSVIETMSYNEQFF	TGCAGCGTTATAGAGACAATGTCCTACAATGAGCAGTTCTTC
TRBV5-4	16	once	NA	TRBJ1-2	CASSQPMEGTDYGYTF	TGTGCCAGCAGCCAACCGATGGAGGGTACTGACTATGGCTACACCTTC
TRBV12-5	16	once	TRBD2	TRBJ2-3	CASGLGTSGMTDTQYF	TGTGCTAGTGGTTTGGGGACTAGCGGAATGACAGATACGCAGTATTTT
TRBV10-3	14	NA	NA	TRBJ1-3	CAISELASGNTIYF	TGTGCCATCAGTGAGTTGGCCTCTGGAAACACCATATATTTT
TRBV19	17	NA	TRBD2	TRBJ2-1	CASSSFMTSGGLNEQFF	TGTGCCAGTAGTTCCTTTATGACTAGCGGGGGCCTCAATGAGCAGTTCTTC
TRBV10-2	15	NA	NA	TRBJ2-2	CASSEGPSSAGELFF	TGCGCCAGCAGTGAGGGACCTAGCTCGGCCGGGGAGCTGTTTTTT
TRBV5-1	14	NA	TRBD1	TRBJ1-2	CASSLGQGAEGYTF	TGCGCCAGCAGCTTGGGGCAGGGGGCGGAAGGCTACACCTTC
TRBV3-1/TRBV3-2	16	NA	NA	TRBJ1-1	CASSQGSTYLNTEAFF	TGTGCCAGCAGCCAAGGGTCGACATATTTGAACACTGAAGCTTTCTTT
TRBV5-4	12	once	NA	TRBJ2-3	CASGRGADTQYF	TGTGCCAGCGGCAGGGGGGCCGATACGCAGTATTTT
TRBV14	16	NA	TRBD2	TRBJ2-5	CASSQGWTSRQETQYF	TGTGCCAGCAGCCAAGGGTGGACTAGCCGCCAAGAGACCCAGTACTTC
TRBV19	15	NA	TRBD2	TRBJ2-2	CASRGTSGIIGELFF	TGTGCCAGTAGGGGGACTAGCGGGATCATCGGGGAGCTGTTTTTT
TRBV19	15	NA	TRBD1	TRBJ1-5	CASSIPQGAGQPQHF	TGTGCCAGTAGTATCCCCCAGGGGGCTGGACAGCCCCAGCATTTT
TRBV9	14	NA	NA	TRBJ1-6	CASSVGGRGSPLHF	TGTGCCAGCAGCGTAGGCGGCCGGGGTTCACCCCTCCACTTT
TRBV11-3	15	NA	NA	TRBJ2-3	CASSLGGGRTDTQYF	TGTGCCAGCAGCTTAGGGGGGGGCCGCACAGATACGCAGTATTTT
TRBV9	15	few	TRBD1	TRBJ2-2	CASGKGASPTGELFF	TGTGCCAGCGGAAAGGGGGCCTCCCCGACCGGGGAGCTGTTTTTT
TRBV2	13	NA	NA	TRBJ2-6	CASTGAGANVLTF	TGTGCCAGCACCGGAGCTGGGGCCAACGTCCTGACTTTC
TRBV7-2	13	NA	NA	TRBJ2-5	CASSFPGEETQYF	TGTGCCAGCAGCTTTCCGGGGGAAGAGACCCAGTACTTC
TRBV19	13	NA	NA	TRBJ2-2	CASSRSNTGELFF	TGTGCCAGTAGTCGGTCGAACACCGGGGAGCTGTTTTTT
TRBV5-4	15	NA	NA	TRBJ1-1	CASSLAGRRNTEAFF	TGTGCCAGCAGCTTGGCCGGGAGACGGAACACTGAAGCTTTCTTT
TRBV4-2	16	once	TRBD1	TRBJ2-7	CASSKSRKGTGDEQYF	TGTGCCAGCAGCAAGAGTAGGAAGGGGACAGGGGACGAGCAGTACTTC
TRBV6-5	13	NA	NA	TRBJ1-5	CASSLGRDQPQHF	TGTGCCAGCAGTTTGGGGAGGGATCAGCCCCAGCATTTT
TRBV20-1	14	NA	TRBD2	TRBJ2-7	CSASRSGRPYEQYF	TGCAGTGCTAGTCGTAGCGGGCGGCCCTACGAGCAGTACTTC
TRBV9	11	NA	NA	TRBJ2-3	CASSSEDTQYF	TGTGCCAGCAGCTCGGAGGATACGCAGTATTTT
TRBV11-3	16	NA	TRBD2	TRBJ2-1	CASSLDGPSGDNEQFF	TGTGCCAGCAGCTTAGATGGACCTAGCGGAGACAATGAGCAGTTCTTC
TRBV28	14	NA	NA	TRBJ1-2	CAISRTGVNYGYTF	TGTGCCATCTCCCGGACGGGGGTAAACTATGGCTACACCTTC
TRBV30	17	NA	TRBD1	TRBJ1-5	CAWRPGQGAGYNQPQHF	TGTGCCTGGAGACCTGGACAGGGGGCGGGATATAATCAGCCCCAGCATTTT
TRBV4-1	17	NA	TRBD1	TRBJ1-5	CASSLKEGQGTNQPQHF	TGCGCCAGCAGCCTAAAAGAGGGACAGGGGACCAATCAGCCCCAGCATTTT
TRBV30	12	NA	NA	TRBJ2-7	CAWSVLSYEQYF	TGTGCCTGGAGTGTACTGAGCTACGAGCAGTACTTC
TRBV10-3	17	NA	TRBD1	TRBJ1-5	CAISSGQADRSNQPQHF	TGTGCCATCTCTTCGGGACAGGCGGATAGAAGCAATCAGCCCCAGCATTTT
TRBV5-4	16	NA	TRBD1	TRBJ2-7	CASSLGGWTGGNEQYF	TGTGCCAGCAGCTTGGGTGGTTGGACAGGGGGAAACGAGCAGTACTTC
TRBV27	18	NA	TRBD2	TRBJ2-7	CASSFAGGAFLSSYEQYF	TGTGCCAGCAGTTTTGCGGGAGGGGCCTTTTTAAGCTCCTACGAGCAGTACTTC